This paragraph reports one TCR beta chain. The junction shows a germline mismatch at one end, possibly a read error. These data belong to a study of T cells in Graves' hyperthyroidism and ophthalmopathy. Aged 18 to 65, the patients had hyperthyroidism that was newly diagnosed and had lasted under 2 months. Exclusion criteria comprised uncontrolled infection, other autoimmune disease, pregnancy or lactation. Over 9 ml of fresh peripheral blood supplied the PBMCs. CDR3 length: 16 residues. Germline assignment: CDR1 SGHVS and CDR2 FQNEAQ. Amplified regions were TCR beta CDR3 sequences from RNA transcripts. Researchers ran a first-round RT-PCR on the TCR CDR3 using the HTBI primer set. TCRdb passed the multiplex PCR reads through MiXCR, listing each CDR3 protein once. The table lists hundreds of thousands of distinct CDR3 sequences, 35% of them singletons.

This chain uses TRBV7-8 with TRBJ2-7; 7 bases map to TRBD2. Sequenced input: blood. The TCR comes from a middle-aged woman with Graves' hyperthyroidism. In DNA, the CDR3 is TGCGCCAGCAGCCAAGATAGCGCTAGCGGATTCTACGAGCAGTACTTC. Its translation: CASSQDSASGFYEQYF.